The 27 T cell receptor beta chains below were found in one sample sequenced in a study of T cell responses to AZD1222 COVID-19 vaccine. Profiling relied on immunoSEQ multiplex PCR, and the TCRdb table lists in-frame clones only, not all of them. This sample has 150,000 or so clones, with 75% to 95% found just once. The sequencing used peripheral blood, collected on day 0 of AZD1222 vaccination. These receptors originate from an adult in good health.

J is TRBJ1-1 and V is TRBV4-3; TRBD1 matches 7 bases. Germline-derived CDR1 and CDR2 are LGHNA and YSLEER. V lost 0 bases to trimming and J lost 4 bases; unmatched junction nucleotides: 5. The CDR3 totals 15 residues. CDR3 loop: CASSQERTGSTEAFF. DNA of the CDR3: TGCGCCAGCAGCCAAGAACGGACAGGAAGCACTGAAGCTTTCTTT.

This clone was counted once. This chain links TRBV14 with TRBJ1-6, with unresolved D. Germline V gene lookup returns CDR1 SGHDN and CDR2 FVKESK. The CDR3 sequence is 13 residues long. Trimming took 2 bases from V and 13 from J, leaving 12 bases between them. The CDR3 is CASSQQENLPLHF. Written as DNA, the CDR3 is TGTGCCAGCAGCCAACAGGAAAACCTGCCCCTCCACTTT.

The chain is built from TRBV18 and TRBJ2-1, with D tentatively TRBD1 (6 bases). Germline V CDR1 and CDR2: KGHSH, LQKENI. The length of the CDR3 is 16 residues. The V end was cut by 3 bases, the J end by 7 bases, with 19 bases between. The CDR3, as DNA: TGTGCCAGCTCACCTCGGGACACACCCTTTGGGAATGAGCAGTTCTTC. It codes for CASSPRDTPFGNEQFF.

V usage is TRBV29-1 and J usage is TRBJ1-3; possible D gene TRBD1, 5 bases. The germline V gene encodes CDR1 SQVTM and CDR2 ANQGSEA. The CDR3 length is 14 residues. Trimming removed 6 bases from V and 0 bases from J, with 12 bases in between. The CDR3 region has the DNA TGCAGCGTGGGGCCCGACCGCTCTGGAAACACCATATATTTT. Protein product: CSVGPDRSGNTIYF.

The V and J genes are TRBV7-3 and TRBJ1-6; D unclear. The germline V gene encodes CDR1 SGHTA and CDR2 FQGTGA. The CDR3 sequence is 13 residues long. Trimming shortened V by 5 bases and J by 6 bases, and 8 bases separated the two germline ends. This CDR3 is CASSQTLNSPLHF. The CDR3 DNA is TGTGCCAGCAGCCAAACTCTTAATTCACCCCTCCACTTT. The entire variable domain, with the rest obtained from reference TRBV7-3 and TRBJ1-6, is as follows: GAGVSQTPSNKVTEKGKYVELRCDPISGHTALYWYRQSLGQGPEFLIYFQGTGAADDSGLPNDRFFAVRPEGSVSTLKIQRTERGDSAVYLCASSQTLNSPLHFGNGTRLTVT.

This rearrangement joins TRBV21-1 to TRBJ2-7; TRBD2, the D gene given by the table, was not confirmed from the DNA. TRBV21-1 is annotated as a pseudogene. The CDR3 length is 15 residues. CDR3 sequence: CASSKVGGTCGEQYF. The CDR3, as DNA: TGTGCCAGCAGCAAAGTAGGCGGGACGTGTGGCGAGCAGTACTTC.

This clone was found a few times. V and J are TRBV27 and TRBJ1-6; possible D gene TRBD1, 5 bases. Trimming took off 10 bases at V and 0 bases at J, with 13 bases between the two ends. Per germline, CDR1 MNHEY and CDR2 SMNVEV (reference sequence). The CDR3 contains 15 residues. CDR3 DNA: TGTGCCACCAGGGAGGCCAGCTCCTATAATTCACCCCTCCACTTT. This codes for CATREASSYNSPLHF.

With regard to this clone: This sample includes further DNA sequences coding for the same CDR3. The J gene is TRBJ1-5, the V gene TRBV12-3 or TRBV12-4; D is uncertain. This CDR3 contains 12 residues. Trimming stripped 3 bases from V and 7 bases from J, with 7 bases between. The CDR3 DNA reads TGTGCCAGCAGTTTGGGGATCCAGCCCCAGCATTTT. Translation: CASSLGIQPQHF.

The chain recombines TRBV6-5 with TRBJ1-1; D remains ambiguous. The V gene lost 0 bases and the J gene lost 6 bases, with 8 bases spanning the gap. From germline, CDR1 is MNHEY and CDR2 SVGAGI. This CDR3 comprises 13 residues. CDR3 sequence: CASSYSMSPEAFF. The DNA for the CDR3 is TGTGCCAGCAGTTACTCCATGAGCCCTGAAGCTTTCTTT.

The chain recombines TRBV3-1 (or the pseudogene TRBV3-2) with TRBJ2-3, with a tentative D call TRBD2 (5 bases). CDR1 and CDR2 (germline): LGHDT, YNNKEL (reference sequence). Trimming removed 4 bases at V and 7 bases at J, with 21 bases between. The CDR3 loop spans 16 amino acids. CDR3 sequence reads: CASSPSRAAPINTQYF. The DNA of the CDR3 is TGTGCCAGCAGCCCCTCGAGGGCCGCGCCTATAAATACGCAGTATTTT.

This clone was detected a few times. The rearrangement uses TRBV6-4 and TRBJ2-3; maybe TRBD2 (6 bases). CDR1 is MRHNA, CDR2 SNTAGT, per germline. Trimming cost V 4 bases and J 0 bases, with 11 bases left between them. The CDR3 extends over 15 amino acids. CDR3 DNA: TGTGCCAGCAGTGTCGAAAGCGGGAGCACAGATACGCAGTATTTT. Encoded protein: CASSVESGSTDTQYF.

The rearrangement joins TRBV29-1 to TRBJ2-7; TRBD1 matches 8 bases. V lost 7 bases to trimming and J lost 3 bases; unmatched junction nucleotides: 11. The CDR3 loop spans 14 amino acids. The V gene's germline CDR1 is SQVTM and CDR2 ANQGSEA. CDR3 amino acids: CSADGLGQGYEQYF. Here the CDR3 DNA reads TGCAGCGCCGACGGTCTCGGACAGGGCTACGAGCAGTACTTC.

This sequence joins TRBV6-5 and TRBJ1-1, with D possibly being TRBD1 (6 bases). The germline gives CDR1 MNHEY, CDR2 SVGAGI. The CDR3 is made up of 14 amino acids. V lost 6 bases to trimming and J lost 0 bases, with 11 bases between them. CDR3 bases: TGTGCCAGCAGGTACGGGACATTGAACACTGAAGCTTTCTTT. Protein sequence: CASRYGTLNTEAFF.

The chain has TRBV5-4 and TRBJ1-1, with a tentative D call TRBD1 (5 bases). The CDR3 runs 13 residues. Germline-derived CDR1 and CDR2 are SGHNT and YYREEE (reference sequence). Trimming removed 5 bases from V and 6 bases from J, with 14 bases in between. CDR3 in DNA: TGTGCCAGCAGACAACGAGGGGTCTCTGAAGCTTTCTTT. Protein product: CASRQRGVSEAFF.

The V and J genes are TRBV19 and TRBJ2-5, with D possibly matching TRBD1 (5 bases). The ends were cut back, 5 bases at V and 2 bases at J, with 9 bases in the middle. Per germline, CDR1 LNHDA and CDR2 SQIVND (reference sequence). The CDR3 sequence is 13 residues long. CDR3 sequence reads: CASSLRQQETQYF. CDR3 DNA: TGTGCCAGTAGTCTGCGACAGCAAGAGACCCAGTACTTC.

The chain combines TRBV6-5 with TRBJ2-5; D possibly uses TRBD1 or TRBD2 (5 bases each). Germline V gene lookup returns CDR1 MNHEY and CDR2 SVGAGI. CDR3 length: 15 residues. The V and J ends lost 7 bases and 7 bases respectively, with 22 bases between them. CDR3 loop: CASIAGTPPRGTQYF. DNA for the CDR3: TGTGCCAGCATCGCCGGGACCCCACCCCGCGGGACCCAGTACTTC.

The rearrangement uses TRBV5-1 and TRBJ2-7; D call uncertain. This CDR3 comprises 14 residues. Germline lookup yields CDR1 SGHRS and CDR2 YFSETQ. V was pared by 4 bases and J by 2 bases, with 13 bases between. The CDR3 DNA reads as TGCGCCAGCAGCACCAACGAAGGGACCTACGAGCAGTACTTC. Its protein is CASSTNEGTYEQYF.

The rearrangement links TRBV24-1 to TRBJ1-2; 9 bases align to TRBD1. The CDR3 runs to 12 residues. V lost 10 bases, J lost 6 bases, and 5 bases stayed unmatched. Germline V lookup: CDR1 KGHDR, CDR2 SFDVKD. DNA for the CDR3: TGTGCCACAACAGGGGGCGCAGATGGCTACACCTTC. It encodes CATTGGADGYTF.

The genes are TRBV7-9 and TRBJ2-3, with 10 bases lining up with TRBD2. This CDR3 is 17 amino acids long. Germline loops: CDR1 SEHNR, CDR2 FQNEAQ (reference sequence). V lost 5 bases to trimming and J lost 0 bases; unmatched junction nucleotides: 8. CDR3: CASSIGASGGSTDTQYF. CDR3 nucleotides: TGTGCCAGCAGCATAGGGGCTAGCGGGGGTAGCACAGATACGCAGTATTTT.

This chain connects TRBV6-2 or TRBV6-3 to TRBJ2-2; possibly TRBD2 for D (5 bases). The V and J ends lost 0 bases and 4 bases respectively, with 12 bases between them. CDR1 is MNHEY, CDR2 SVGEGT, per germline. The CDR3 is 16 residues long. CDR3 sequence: CASSYSASSRTGELFF. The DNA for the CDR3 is TGTGCCAGCAGTTACTCGGCTAGCTCGCGCACCGGGGAGCTGTTTTTT.

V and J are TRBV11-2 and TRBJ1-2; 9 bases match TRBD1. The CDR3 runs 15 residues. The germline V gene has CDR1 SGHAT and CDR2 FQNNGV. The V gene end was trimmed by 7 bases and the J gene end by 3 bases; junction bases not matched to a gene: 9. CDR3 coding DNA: TGTGCCAGCAACAACATCCGGGACAGGGACTATGGCTACACCTTC. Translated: CASNNIRDRDYGYTF.

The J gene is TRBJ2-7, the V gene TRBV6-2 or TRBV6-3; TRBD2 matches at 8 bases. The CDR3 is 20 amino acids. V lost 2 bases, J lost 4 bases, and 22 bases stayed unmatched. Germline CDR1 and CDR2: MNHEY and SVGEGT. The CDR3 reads CASSYNLAVGGASVQYEQYF. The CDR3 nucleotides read TGTGCCAGCAGTTACAACCTCGCGGTCGGGGGGGCGAGTGTCCAATACGAGCAGTACTTC.

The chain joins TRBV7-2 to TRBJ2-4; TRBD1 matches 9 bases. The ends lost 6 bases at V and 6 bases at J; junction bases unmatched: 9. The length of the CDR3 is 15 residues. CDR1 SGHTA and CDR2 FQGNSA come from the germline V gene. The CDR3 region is CASSPSRGQGNIQYF. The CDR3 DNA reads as TGTGCCAGCAGTCCGAGTCGGGGACAGGGAAACATTCAGTACTTC.

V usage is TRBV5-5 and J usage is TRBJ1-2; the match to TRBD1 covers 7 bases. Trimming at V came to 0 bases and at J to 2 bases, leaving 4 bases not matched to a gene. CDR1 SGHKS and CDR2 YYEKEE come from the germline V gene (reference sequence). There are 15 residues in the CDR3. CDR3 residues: CASSLGRGRNYGYTF. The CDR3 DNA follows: TGTGCCAGCAGCTTGGGGAGGGGGCGAAACTATGGCTACACCTTC. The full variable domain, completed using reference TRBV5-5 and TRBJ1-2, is DAGVTQSPTHLIKTRGQQVTLRCSPISGHKSVSWYQQVLGQGPQFIFQYYEKEERGRGNFPDRFSARQFPNYSSELNVNALLLGDSALYLCASSLGRGRNYGYTFGSGTRLTVV.

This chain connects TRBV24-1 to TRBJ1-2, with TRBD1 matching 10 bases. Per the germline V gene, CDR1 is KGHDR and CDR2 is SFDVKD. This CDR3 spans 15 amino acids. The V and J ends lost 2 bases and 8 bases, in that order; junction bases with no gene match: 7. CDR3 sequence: CATSDWGQGIYGYTF. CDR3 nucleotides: TGTGCCACCAGTGATTGGGGACAGGGGATCTACGGCTACACCTTC.

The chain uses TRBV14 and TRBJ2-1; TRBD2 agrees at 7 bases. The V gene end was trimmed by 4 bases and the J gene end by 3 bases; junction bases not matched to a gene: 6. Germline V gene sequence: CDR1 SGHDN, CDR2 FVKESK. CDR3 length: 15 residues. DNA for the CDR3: TGTGCCAGCAGCCCCCCAGGACTAGACTACAATGAGCAGTTCTTC. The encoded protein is CASSPPGLDYNEQFF.

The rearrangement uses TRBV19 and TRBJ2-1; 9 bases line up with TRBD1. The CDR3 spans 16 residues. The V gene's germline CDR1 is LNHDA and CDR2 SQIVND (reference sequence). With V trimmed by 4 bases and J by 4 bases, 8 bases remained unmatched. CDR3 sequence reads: CASSTHPGQGYNEQFF. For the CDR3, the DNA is TGTGCCAGTAGTACTCATCCGGGACAGGGTTACAATGAGCAGTTCTTC.